A selection of T cell receptor beta chains follows, all from one sample in a study of cytomegalovirus exposure and HLA in healthy donors. The assay was immunoSEQ multiplex PCR, and TCRdb's table has in-frame clones only and misses some. The sample holds about 110,000 clones; 70% to 80% are singletons and the top ten take about 5.4%. What was sequenced was PBMCs. All receptors derive from a woman aged 25 to 39 in good health and CMV-seropositive. Both conserved end residues are part of each CDR3. The order of the fields is J gene, V gene, clone size, D gene, CDR3 DNA, CDR3 protein. The D gene is left open where the match is weak. Not every row has a clone size; where given, it reads once, few, many or a size class.

j_call: TRBJ2-3; v_call: TRBV5-1; clone_size: .; d_call: .; cdr3_nt: TGCGCCAGCAGCTTGGTCGGTACCACAGATACGCAGTATTTT; cdr3_aa: CASSLVGTTDTQYF
j_call: TRBJ2-1; v_call: TRBV7-8; clone_size: .; d_call: .; cdr3_nt: TGTGCCAGCATCAAACAACTAGAACCCTCCTACAATGAGCAGTTCTTC; cdr3_aa: CASIKQLEPSYNEQFF
j_call: TRBJ2-5; v_call: TRBV7-7; clone_size: once; d_call: TRBD1; cdr3_nt: TGTGCTAGCAGCTATGGACAGGGATATCAAGAGACCCAGTACTTC; cdr3_aa: CASSYGQGYQETQYF
j_call: TRBJ2-3; v_call: TRBV9; clone_size: .; d_call: .; cdr3_nt: TGTGCCAGCAGCGCCGAACTTACAGATACGCAGTATTTT; cdr3_aa: CASSAELTDTQYF
j_call: TRBJ1-1; v_call: TRBV7-9; clone_size: .; d_call: .; cdr3_nt: TGTGCCAGCAGCTTATCGGGGAACACTGAAGCTTTCTTT; cdr3_aa: CASSLSGNTEAFF
j_call: TRBJ1-3; v_call: TRBV29-1; clone_size: few; d_call: .; cdr3_nt: TGCAGCGTTGAAAACAATGGAAACACCATATATTTT; cdr3_aa: CSVENNGNTIYF
j_call: TRBJ1-5; v_call: TRBV27; clone_size: few; d_call: .; cdr3_nt: TGTGCCAGCAGTTTGCAGGATAGCAATCAGCCCCAGCATTTT; cdr3_aa: CASSLQDSNQPQHF
j_call: TRBJ2-2; v_call: TRBV25-1; clone_size: .; d_call: .; cdr3_nt: TGTGCCAGCAGCGAGCCACTAACCACGCCGGGGGAGCTGTTTTTT; cdr3_aa: CASSEPLTTPGELFF
j_call: TRBJ2-3; v_call: TRBV11-2; clone_size: .; d_call: .; cdr3_nt: TGTGCCGGGAAAGAGATGTGCGGGACAGGCACAGATACGCAGTATTTT; cdr3_aa: CAGKEMCGTGTDTQYF
j_call: TRBJ2-2; v_call: TRBV13; clone_size: .; d_call: TRBD2; cdr3_nt: TGTGCCACGCAGCGGGATCAAAGCACCGGGGAGCTGTTTTTT; cdr3_aa: CATQRDQSTGELFF
j_call: TRBJ1-5; v_call: TRBV19; clone_size: .; d_call: .; cdr3_nt: TGTGCCAGTAGTAAGATAGGGGTCCCTGGGTCGAGCAATCAGCCCCAGCATTTT; cdr3_aa: CASSKIGVPGSSNQPQHF
j_call: TRBJ2-5; v_call: TRBV5-4; clone_size: .; d_call: .; cdr3_nt: TGTGCCAGCAGCTTCATGTCAGGGGAGCAAGAGACCCAGTACTTC; cdr3_aa: CASSFMSGEQETQYF
j_call: TRBJ2-5; v_call: TRBV7-2; clone_size: few; d_call: TRBD2; cdr3_nt: TGTGCCAGCAGCCTGAGACTAGCGGGGCAAGAGACCCAGTACTTC; cdr3_aa: CASSLRLAGQETQYF
j_call: TRBJ1-1; v_call: TRBV19; clone_size: .; d_call: TRBD1; cdr3_nt: TGTGCCAGTAGTATGGACAGGGCAATCACTGAAGCTTTCTTT; cdr3_aa: CASSMDRAITEAFF
j_call: TRBJ2-1; v_call: TRBV2; clone_size: .; d_call: .; cdr3_nt: TGTGCCAGCAGGAAGGGGGACCTAGCCACCTACAATGAGCAGTTCTTC; cdr3_aa: CASRKGDLATYNEQFF
j_call: TRBJ2-7; v_call: TRBV11-2; clone_size: once; d_call: .; cdr3_nt: TGTGCCAGCAGCTTAGTTCCCCCCCCCGCGGGGTTCTCCTACGAGCAGTACTTC; cdr3_aa: CASSLVPPPAGFSYEQYF
j_call: TRBJ2-7; v_call: TRBV6-1; clone_size: .; d_call: .; cdr3_nt: TGTGCCAGCGGCCGAACCTACGAGCAGTACTTC; cdr3_aa: CASGRTYEQYF
j_call: TRBJ2-3; v_call: TRBV7-9; clone_size: .; d_call: .; cdr3_nt: TGTGCCAGCAGCTTAGCGAGGAAAACAGATACGCAGTATTTT; cdr3_aa: CASSLARKTDTQYF
j_call: TRBJ2-1; v_call: TRBV18; clone_size: .; d_call: TRBD2; cdr3_nt: TGTGCCAGCTCACCACCAGCGGGGGGGTGGGATGAGCAGTTCTTC; cdr3_aa: CASSPPAGGWDEQFF
j_call: TRBJ1-1; v_call: TRBV19; clone_size: few; d_call: TRBD1; cdr3_nt: TGTGCCAGTAGTAGAGGACAGGGCAACACTGAAGCTTTCTTT; cdr3_aa: CASSRGQGNTEAFF
j_call: TRBJ1-5; v_call: TRBV19; clone_size: .; d_call: .; cdr3_nt: TGTGCCAGTAGTATTAAGGGGGGCAATCAGCCCCAGCATTTT; cdr3_aa: CASSIKGGNQPQHF
j_call: TRBJ1-1; v_call: TRBV6-5; clone_size: .; d_call: .; cdr3_nt: TGTGCCAGCAACCGGGGGGACACTGAAGCTTTCTTT; cdr3_aa: CASNRGDTEAFF
j_call: TRBJ1-5; v_call: TRBV6-5; clone_size: .; d_call: .; cdr3_nt: TGTGCCAGCAGCCCCGACAGGCCGGGGGGTCAGCCCCAGCATTTT; cdr3_aa: CASSPDRPGGQPQHF
j_call: TRBJ1-6; v_call: TRBV5-1; clone_size: .; d_call: .; cdr3_nt: TGCGCCAGCAGCTTGAGGTCCCAGCAGGCTAACTCCTATAATTCACCCCTCCACTTT; cdr3_aa: CASSLRSQQANSYNSPLHF
j_call: TRBJ1-5; v_call: TRBV15; clone_size: few; d_call: TRBD1; cdr3_nt: TGTGCCACCAGCGGGGGACAGGGCAGGAGCAATCAGCCCCAGCATTTT; cdr3_aa: CATSGGQGRSNQPQHF
j_call: TRBJ2-1; v_call: TRBV19; clone_size: .; d_call: TRBD1; cdr3_nt: TGTGCCAGCGCGGGACAGGGGGCATTAAATGAGCAGTTCTTC; cdr3_aa: CASAGQGALNEQFF
j_call: TRBJ2-7; v_call: TRBV27; clone_size: .; d_call: .; cdr3_nt: TGTGCCAGCAGTGTCAGGGGAAGTCCCTACGAGCAGTACTTC; cdr3_aa: CASSVRGSPYEQYF
j_call: TRBJ1-4; v_call: TRBV18; clone_size: .; d_call: TRBD1; cdr3_nt: TGTGCCAGCTCACCCCAGGGGGCAACTAATGAAAAACTGTTTTTT; cdr3_aa: CASSPQGATNEKLFF
j_call: TRBJ2-1; v_call: TRBV2; clone_size: few; d_call: TRBD1; cdr3_nt: TGTGCCAGCAGTGAATGGTCGGACAGGGTAAATGAGCAGTTCTTC; cdr3_aa: CASSEWSDRVNEQFF
j_call: TRBJ1-2; v_call: TRBV20-1; clone_size: .; d_call: .; cdr3_nt: TGCAGTGCTAGAAGGGGAGGCGGCTACACCTTC; cdr3_aa: CSARRGGGYTF
j_call: TRBJ2-2; v_call: TRBV29-1; clone_size: .; d_call: .; cdr3_nt: TGCAGCGTCTCAGGGGTGACCGGGGAGCTGTTTTTT; cdr3_aa: CSVSGVTGELFF
j_call: TRBJ2-7; v_call: TRBV7-2; clone_size: .; d_call: TRBD1; cdr3_nt: TGTGCCAGCAGCTTAGGGGGACAGGGAACCGAGCAGTACTTC; cdr3_aa: CASSLGGQGTEQYF
j_call: TRBJ2-1; v_call: TRBV6-1; clone_size: .; d_call: TRBD1; cdr3_nt: TGTGCCAGCGTCAGGCAGGGGGCTTCGACTAATGAGCAGTTCTTC; cdr3_aa: CASVRQGASTNEQFF
j_call: TRBJ2-6; v_call: TRBV19; clone_size: once; d_call: .; cdr3_nt: TGTGCCACCAGTACGCAAGCGGGGGCCAACGTCCTGACTTTC; cdr3_aa: CATSTQAGANVLTF
j_call: TRBJ2-7; v_call: TRBV9; clone_size: .; d_call: TRBD2; cdr3_nt: TGTGCCAGCAGCGTAGGAACTAGCGGCTCCTACGAGCAGTACTTC; cdr3_aa: CASSVGTSGSYEQYF
j_call: TRBJ2-2; v_call: TRBV7-3; clone_size: few; d_call: .; cdr3_nt: TGTGCCAGCAGCTTACATCTAACGGGGGAGCTGTTTTTT; cdr3_aa: CASSLHLTGELFF
j_call: TRBJ2-1; v_call: TRBV19; clone_size: .; d_call: TRBD2; cdr3_nt: TGTGCCAGTAGTACCTCACTAGCGGTTGGATACAATGAGCAGTTCTTC; cdr3_aa: CASSTSLAVGYNEQFF
j_call: TRBJ2-1; v_call: TRBV7-2; clone_size: .; d_call: TRBD2; cdr3_nt: TGTGCCAGCAGCTTAGGGGGGACTAGCGGGAAACGGGTGCAGTTCTTC; cdr3_aa: CASSLGGTSGKRVQFF